This T cell receptor (beta chain) comes out of a study of cytotoxic CD8 clonotypes in ibrutinib-treated CLL. The table came from immunoSEQ multiplex PCR; TCRdb's copy has only in-frame clones and leaves some out. The profile shows about 80,000 clones, about 76% of them singletons. About this clone itself: Its antigen remains unknown.

Study outcomes and limitations: Baseline clonality, above age-matched healthy donor levels, tracked circulating CD8+ T-cell counts.

Trimming removed 3 bases at V and 6 bases at J, with 16 bases between. Per germline, CDR1 PRHDT and CDR2 FYEKMQ (reference sequence). This CDR3 is 15 amino acids long. The V call is TRBV13, the J call TRBJ2-3; the D gene is possibly TRBD2 (6 bases). This specimen was PBMCs, taken after 12 months of ibrutinib treatment. This receptor was obtained from a human donor with chronic lymphocytic leukemia. CDR3 DNA sequence: TGTGCCAGCAGCTTGGGGGACTTCACGGGGGATACGCAGTATTTT. It encodes CASSLGDFTGDTQYF.